This TCR beta chain was identified during a study of cytomegalovirus exposure and HLA in healthy donors. Study observations and caveats: Many donors shared some public TCRs, even though most TCR sequences were rare.

Vbeta (60) and Jbeta (13) primers were used in the PCR. The data were produced by immunoSEQ multiplex PCR, yet TCRdb's version contains in-frame clones alone and is incomplete. The sample consists of over 150,000 clones, 70% to 85% of them appearing once. With regard to this clone: Its target is not known.

V was cut by 6 bases and J by 8 bases, with 15 bases left in between. This CDR3 region has 13 residues. Germline values: CDR1 MDHEN, CDR2 SYDVKM. This clonotype was obtained from a man aged 40-49 years in good health and CMV-seronegative. V usage is TRBV28 and J usage is TRBJ2-3; D perhaps matches TRBD2 (5 bases). Sequenced: PBMCs. The DNA for the CDR3 is TGTGCCAGCAGCCTAATAGGACTTCCTACGCAGTATTTT. This gives the protein CASSLIGLPTQYF. Together with reference TRBV28 and TRBJ2-3, the CDR3 gives the full variable domain: DVKVTQSSRYLVKRTGEKVFLECVQDMDHENMFWYRQDPGLGLRLIYFSYDVKMKEKGDIPEGYSVSREKKERFSLILESASTNQTSMYLCASSLIGLPTQYFGPGTRLTVL.